These T cell receptor beta chains were read from a single sample in a study of T cells in Graves' hyperthyroidism and ophthalmopathy. Each CDR3 protein gets one entry after TCRdb re-called the multiplex PCR reads with MiXCR. This table has roughly 530,000 distinct CDR3 sequences, 17% appearing once. The sequenced sample was blood. These TCRs come from a woman aged 18-35 years with Graves' ophthalmopathy. CDR3s include the opening cysteine and the closing phenylalanine or tryptophan. D genes are given only for firm matches. Part of the rows lack a size; the others show once, few, many or a class for expanded clones.

V gene: TRBV7-9
J gene: TRBJ2-6
D gene: .
clone size: many
CDR3 protein: CASSLVLGSGANVLTF
CDR3 DNA: TGTGCCAGCAGCTTAGTACTAGGCTCTGGGGCCAACGTCCTGACTTTC

V gene: TRBV2
J gene: TRBJ1-5
D gene: TRBD1
clone size: .
CDR3 protein: CASRWTGDQPQHF
CDR3 DNA: TGTGCCAGCAGGTGGACAGGGGATCAGCCCCAGCATTTT

V gene: TRBV7-9
J gene: TRBJ1-1
D gene: .
clone size: .
CDR3 protein: CASSLARGGNTEAFF
CDR3 DNA: TGTGCCAGCAGCTTAGCTCGGGGGGGGAACACTGAAGCTTTCTTT

V gene: TRBV12-3/TRBV12-4
J gene: TRBJ1-1
D gene: .
clone size: .
CDR3 protein: CASSFRTGRAEAFF
CDR3 DNA: TGTGCCAGCAGTTTTAGAACGGGCAGGGCCGAAGCTTTCTTT

V gene: TRBV5-1
J gene: TRBJ2-3
D gene: .
clone size: .
CDR3 protein: CASNLGDTQYF
CDR3 DNA: TGCGCCAGCAACCTCGGAGATACGCAGTATTTT

V gene: TRBV6-1
J gene: TRBJ1-5
D gene: TRBD1
clone size: many
CDR3 protein: CASSETTGRGQPQHF
CDR3 DNA: TGTGCCAGCAGTGAGACGACAGGGCGAGGGCAGCCCCAGCATTTT

V gene: TRBV28
J gene: TRBJ2-5
D gene: .
clone size: many
CDR3 protein: CASSFVLYQETQYF
CDR3 DNA: TGTGCCAGCAGTTTTGTTCTGTACCAAGAGACCCAGTACTTC

V gene: TRBV20-1
J gene: TRBJ2-7
D gene: .
clone size: many
CDR3 protein: CSVLGEVRYEQYF
CDR3 DNA: TGCAGTGTTCTCGGGGAGGTGCGGTACGAGCAGTACTTC

V gene: TRBV6-1
J gene: TRBJ2-3
D gene: .
clone size: many
CDR3 protein: CASTLSADTDTQYF
CDR3 DNA: TGTGCCAGCACCCTGTCGGCAGACACAGATACGCAGTATTTT

V gene: TRBV6-1
J gene: TRBJ1-1
D gene: .
clone size: .
CDR3 protein: CASKMGSLGGNTEAFF
CDR3 DNA: TGTGCCAGCAAAATGGGATCTTTGGGGGGGAACACTGAAGCTTTCTTT

V gene: TRBV5-1
J gene: TRBJ2-3
D gene: .
clone size: .
CDR3 protein: CASSFVGTSTDTQYF
CDR3 DNA: TGCGCCAGCAGCTTTGTAGGGACTAGCACAGATACGCAGTATTTT

V gene: TRBV19
J gene: TRBJ2-1
D gene: .
clone size: .
CDR3 protein: CASGGIERDEQFF
CDR3 DNA: TGTGCCAGCGGTGGAATCGAGAGGGATGAGCAGTTCTTC

V gene: TRBV29-1
J gene: TRBJ2-2
D gene: .
clone size: .
CDR3 protein: CSVGAGADTGELFF
CDR3 DNA: TGCAGCGTTGGGGCAGGGGCGGACACCGGGGAGCTGTTTTTT

V gene: TRBV29-1
J gene: TRBJ1-4
D gene: .
clone size: few
CDR3 protein: CSVERQGNEKLFF
CDR3 DNA: TGCAGCGTTGAAAGGCAGGGTAATGAAAAACTGTTTTTT

V gene: TRBV4-1
J gene: TRBJ2-1
D gene: .
clone size: few
CDR3 protein: CASSQGEAGAYNEQFF
CDR3 DNA: TGCGCCAGCAGCCAAGGGGAGGCAGGGGCATACAATGAGCAGTTCTTC

V gene: TRBV19
J gene: TRBJ2-1
D gene: TRBD2
clone size: few
CDR3 protein: CASSMGAGGTVEQFF
CDR3 DNA: TGTGCCAGTAGTATGGGAGCGGGAGGTACGGTTGAGCAGTTCTTC

V gene: TRBV2
J gene: TRBJ2-5
D gene: .
clone size: many
CDR3 protein: CASSVVRTEETQYF
CDR3 DNA: TGTGCCAGCAGTGTCGTAAGAACCGAAGAGACCCAGTACTTC

V gene: TRBV27
J gene: TRBJ2-2
D gene: .
clone size: few
CDR3 protein: CASSLETPTGELFF
CDR3 DNA: TGTGCCAGCAGTTTGGAGACTCCCACCGGGGAGCTGTTTTTT

V gene: TRBV6-1
J gene: TRBJ2-7
D gene: TRBD1
clone size: many
CDR3 protein: CASREGAIYEQYF
CDR3 DNA: TGTGCCAGCAGAGAGGGGGCCATTTACGAGCAGTACTTC

V gene: TRBV14
J gene: TRBJ1-1
D gene: .
clone size: many
CDR3 protein: CASSHGGPNTEAFF
CDR3 DNA: TGTGCCAGCAGCCATGGGGGTCCGAACACTGAAGCTTTCTTT

V gene: TRBV13
J gene: TRBJ2-1
D gene: TRBD2
clone size: .
CDR3 protein: CASSSGTSGVRNEQFF
CDR3 DNA: TGTGCCAGCAGCTCCGGGACTAGCGGGGTAAGGAATGAGCAGTTCTTC

V gene: TRBV28
J gene: TRBJ2-7
D gene: .
clone size: .
CDR3 protein: CASSPDKISYEQYF
CDR3 DNA: TGTGCCAGTAGTCCGGACAAAATCTCCTACGAGCAGTACTTC

V gene: TRBV24-1
J gene: TRBJ2-3
D gene: .
clone size: many
CDR3 protein: CATSEDYPTSTQYF
CDR3 DNA: TGTGCCACCAGTGAGGACTACCCGACGAGTACGCAGTATTTT

V gene: TRBV9
J gene: TRBJ1-5
D gene: .
clone size: .
CDR3 protein: CASSTTGFGNQPQHF
CDR3 DNA: TGTGCCAGCAGCACAACAGGGTTCGGCAATCAGCCCCAGCATTTT

V gene: TRBV20-1
J gene: TRBJ2-1
D gene: .
clone size: many
CDR3 protein: CSARERERRSSYNEQFF
CDR3 DNA: TGCAGTGCTAGAGAGAGAGAGCGGCGGAGCTCCTACAATGAGCAGTTCTTC

V gene: TRBV3-1
J gene: TRBJ2-1
D gene: .
clone size: many
CDR3 protein: CASSQDTFYNEQFF
CDR3 DNA: TGTGCCAGCAGCCAAGACACTTTCTACAATGAGCAGTTCTTC

V gene: TRBV14
J gene: TRBJ1-2
D gene: TRBD1
clone size: .
CDR3 protein: CASSRTGAGDYGYTF
CDR3 DNA: TGTGCCAGCAGCCGGACAGGGGCGGGAGACTATGGCTACACCTTC

V gene: TRBV12-3/TRBV12-4
J gene: TRBJ2-1
D gene: .
clone size: .
CDR3 protein: CASSLWAGAYNEQFF
CDR3 DNA: TGTGCCAGCAGTTTATGGGCAGGGGCATACAATGAGCAGTTCTTC

V gene: TRBV19
J gene: TRBJ1-1
D gene: .
clone size: .
CDR3 protein: CASTARAGTEAFF
CDR3 DNA: TGTGCCAGTACGGCCAGGGCGGGCACTGAAGCTTTCTTT

V gene: TRBV13
J gene: TRBJ2-5
D gene: .
clone size: many
CDR3 protein: CASSLDTGQETQYF
CDR3 DNA: TGTGCCAGCAGCTTAGATACAGGGCAAGAGACCCAGTACTTC

V gene: TRBV30
J gene: TRBJ2-4
D gene: .
clone size: few
CDR3 protein: CASSRPRLAKNIQYF
CDR3 DNA: TGTGCCTCCTCACGGCCCCGCCTAGCCAAAAACATTCAGTACTTC

V gene: TRBV5-1
J gene: TRBJ2-3
D gene: .
clone size: many
CDR3 protein: CASSSEAGRTDTQYF
CDR3 DNA: TGCGCCAGCAGCTCGGAAGCGGGCCGCACAGATACGCAGTATTTT

V gene: TRBV2
J gene: TRBJ1-1
D gene: .
clone size: .
CDR3 protein: CASSSLTGLDDEAFF
CDR3 DNA: TGTGCCAGCAGTTCCCTTACAGGGCTCGATGATGAAGCTTTCTTT

V gene: TRBV29-1
J gene: TRBJ1-1
D gene: .
clone size: .
CDR3 protein: CSVEGGYTEAFF
CDR3 DNA: TGCAGCGTTGAAGGGGGGTACACTGAAGCTTTCTTT

V gene: TRBV19
J gene: TRBJ2-7
D gene: .
clone size: .
CDR3 protein: CASSIGTASYEQYF
CDR3 DNA: TGTGCCAGTAGTATAGGGACGGCGTCCTACGAGCAGTACTTC

V gene: TRBV11-2
J gene: TRBJ2-5
D gene: TRBD2
clone size: many
CDR3 protein: CASSPETSVRWAQYF
CDR3 DNA: TGTGCCAGCAGTCCTGAGACTAGCGTTCGTTGGGCCCAGTACTTC

V gene: TRBV30
J gene: TRBJ2-1
D gene: .
clone size: few
CDR3 protein: CAWTWGRNNEQFF
CDR3 DNA: TGTGCCTGGACATGGGGCAGGAACAATGAGCAGTTCTTC

V gene: TRBV7-2
J gene: TRBJ2-7
D gene: TRBD1
clone size: .
CDR3 protein: CASSRGQGRWPEQYF
CDR3 DNA: TGTGCCAGCAGCCGAGGACAGGGTAGGTGGCCCGAGCAGTACTTC

V gene: TRBV28
J gene: TRBJ2-5
D gene: .
clone size: many
CDR3 protein: CASSLVRTEETQYF
CDR3 DNA: TGTGCCAGCAGTTTGGTAAGGACAGAAGAGACCCAGTACTTC

V gene: TRBV20-1
J gene: TRBJ1-5
D gene: .
clone size: many
CDR3 protein: CSARDILAGVYQPQHF
CDR3 DNA: TGCAGTGCTAGAGATATTCTCGCAGGGGTCTATCAGCCCCAGCATTTT

V gene: TRBV20-1
J gene: TRBJ1-6
D gene: TRBD1
clone size: many
CDR3 protein: CSASAGQQNSPLHF
CDR3 DNA: TGCAGTGCTAGCGCGGGACAGCAGAATTCACCCCTCCACTTT

V gene: TRBV11-2
J gene: TRBJ2-1
D gene: .
clone size: many
CDR3 protein: CASSLDRYNEQFF
CDR3 DNA: TGTGCCAGCAGCTTAGACAGATACAATGAGCAGTTCTTC

V gene: TRBV10-3
J gene: TRBJ1-1
D gene: .
clone size: few
CDR3 protein: CAISETAEAFF
CDR3 DNA: TGTGCCATCAGTGAAACAGCTGAAGCTTTCTTT

V gene: TRBV6-2/TRBV6-3
J gene: TRBJ1-1
D gene: .
clone size: many
CDR3 protein: CASSYPIIGTEAFF
CDR3 DNA: TGTGCCAGCAGTTACCCGATTATAGGGACTGAAGCTTTCTTT

V gene: TRBV9
J gene: TRBJ2-2
D gene: .
clone size: .
CDR3 protein: CASSARSEVGFVGELFF
CDR3 DNA: TGTGCCAGCAGCGCGCGATCGGAGGTGGGGTTTGTCGGGGAGCTGTTTTTT

V gene: TRBV9
J gene: TRBJ1-1
D gene: .
clone size: .
CDR3 protein: CASSPQSQPIPEAFF
CDR3 DNA: TGTGCCAGCAGCCCCCAGTCCCAGCCAATCCCTGAAGCTTTCTTT

V gene: TRBV11-2
J gene: TRBJ2-3
D gene: .
clone size: many
CDR3 protein: CASSLITAGDTQYF
CDR3 DNA: TGTGCCAGCAGCTTAATAACGGCTGGGGATACGCAGTATTTT

V gene: TRBV11-3
J gene: TRBJ2-2
D gene: TRBD2
clone size: .
CDR3 protein: CASSSKRGNTGELFF
CDR3 DNA: TGTGCCAGCAGCTCGAAGCGGGGGAACACCGGGGAGCTGTTTTTT

V gene: TRBV27
J gene: TRBJ1-6
D gene: .
clone size: few
CDR3 protein: CANSPQGINSPLHF
CDR3 DNA: TGTGCCAACAGTCCCCAGGGGATTAATTCACCCCTCCACTTT

V gene: TRBV11-2
J gene: TRBJ2-3
D gene: TRBD2
clone size: many
CDR3 protein: CASSRGRGGTDTQYF
CDR3 DNA: TGTGCCAGCAGCCGCGGGAGAGGAGGCACAGATACGCAGTATTTT

V gene: TRBV27
J gene: TRBJ1-2
D gene: .
clone size: .
CDR3 protein: CASSFLPLDSYGYTF
CDR3 DNA: TGTGCCAGCAGTTTTCTACCCCTCGACAGCTATGGCTACACCTTC

V gene: TRBV7-9
J gene: TRBJ2-7
D gene: .
clone size: many
CDR3 protein: CASSRKADPYEQYF
CDR3 DNA: TGTGCCAGCAGCCGTAAGGCAGATCCTTACGAGCAGTACTTC